A selection of T cell receptor beta chains follows, all from one sample in a study of cytomegalovirus exposure and HLA in healthy donors. This table comes from immunoSEQ multiplex PCR, and its TCRdb copy is limited to in-frame clones, with some not included. Of about 190,000 clones listed, 84% are singletons. Sequencing was carried out using PBMCs. The receptors shown here come from a woman aged 50 to 60 in good health and CMV-seropositive. The CDR3 runs from the conserved cysteine through the conserved F or W.

V gene,J gene,CDR3 protein
TRBV15,TRBJ2-3,CATSRRTSGTDTQYF
TRBV11-2,TRBJ1-4,CASSLVQGFGEKLFF
TRBV9,TRBJ2-7,CASSPLWDGSSYEQYF
TRBV7-9,TRBJ2-6,CASSRMAGGNGANVLTF
TRBV13,TRBJ1-2,CASSIALTDKNYGYTF
TRBV19,TRBJ1-4,CASSDHRGQGGEKLFF
TRBV7-9,TRBJ2-7,CASRQTGSSYEQYF
TRBV5-6,TRBJ2-7,CASSATGGYSSYEQYF
TRBV6-6,TRBJ1-3,CASSNPGTKGNTIYF
TRBV10-1,TRBJ2-3,CASSANGGTDTQYF
TRBV12-5,TRBJ1-1,CASGGQGGYFGTEAFF
TRBV12-5,TRBJ2-1,CASGLVQIAGASSYNEQFF
TRBV5-4,TRBJ1-2,CASSLPGGLANYGYTF
TRBV5-1,TRBJ2-1,CASSSGGGVNEQFF
TRBV5-4,TRBJ2-7,CASSLEGAGGYEQYF
TRBV7-2,TRBJ2-7,CASSQGLDSYEQYF
TRBV7-8,TRBJ2-5,CASSLDVQEYF
TRBV5-1,TRBJ2-3,CASSLEGRMTTSLDTQYF
TRBV6-1,TRBJ1-5,CASKRTGGQPQHF
TRBV7-2,TRBJ2-1,CASSVDSRNEQFF
TRBV5-6,TRBJ1-4,CASSPWRGNIANEKLFF
TRBV19,TRBJ1-3,CASTRTESSGNTIYF